These 30 T cell receptor beta chains originate from one sample sequenced in a study of T cells after yellow fever vaccination. One entry per CDR3 protein results from TCRdb running MiXCR on the 5' RACE reads. Of some 600,000 distinct CDR3 sequences in the sample, less than 20% are singletons; the top ten hold 17%. The source material was PBMCs, sampled about 5 days after the first yellow fever vaccination. Receptor source: a man aged 18 to 35 who received the YFV17D yellow fever vaccine.

The V call is TRBV6-5, the J call TRBJ2-7; perhaps TRBD1 as D (6 bases). Deletions cut 3 bases from V and 1 base from J, with 7 bases between. CDR3 length: 13 amino acids. CDR1 and CDR2 (germline): MNHEY, SVGAGI. The CDR3 DNA reads TGTGCCAGCAGTTATCAGGGGTCCTACGAGCAGTACGTC. Translated, it gives CASSYQGSYEQYV.

The gene calls are TRBV28 and TRBJ2-7; TRBD1 agrees at 10 bases. The CDR3 runs 14 residues. Germline V lookup: CDR1 MDHEN, CDR2 SYDVKM. V trimming: 3 bases; J trimming: 6 bases; junction bases outside the gene matches: 5. This chain's CDR3 is CASSFRTGGPEQYF. CDR3 nucleotide sequence: TGTGCCAGCAGTTTTCGGACAGGGGGGCCCGAGCAGTACTTC. The entire variable domain, with the rest obtained from reference TRBV28 and TRBJ2-7, is as follows: DVKVTQSSRYLVKRTGEKVFLECVQDMDHENMFWYRQDPGLGLRLIYFSYDVKMKEKGDIPEGYSVSREKKERFSLILESASTNQTSMYLCASSFRTGGPEQYFGPGTRLTVT.

The rearrangement joins TRBV7-2 to TRBJ2-2; D gene unclear. Germline CDR1 and CDR2: SGHTA and FQGNSA. The CDR3 has 14 residues. The germline V and J ends were trimmed by 7 bases and 6 bases, with 15 bases remaining between them. CDR3 in DNA: TGTGCCAGCAACATCGGCCCGACTGCCGGGGAGCTGTTTTTT. Its protein product is CASNIGPTAGELFF. The full variable domain, in which reference TRBV7-2 and TRBJ2-2 provide the parts outside the CDR3, is GAGVSQSPSNKVTEKGKDVELRCDPISGHTALYWYRQSLGQGLEFLIYFQGNSAPDKSGLPSDRFSAERTGGSVSTLTIQRTQQEDSAVYLCASNIGPTAGELFFGEGSRLTVL.

J is TRBJ2-7 and V is TRBV11-1, with D possibly being TRBD2 (6 bases). Germline V gene lookup returns CDR1 SGHAT and CDR2 FQDESV (reference sequence). Trimming shortened V by 6 bases and J by 4 bases, and 31 bases separated the two germline ends. CDR3 length equals 19 residues. The DNA of the CDR3 is TGTGCCAGCAGTTACTTCCGACTCCGCGGGGCCTCTCCCGCGTACGAGCAGTACTTC. Its protein product is CASSYFRLRGASPAYEQYF.

V is TRBV5-4 and J is TRBJ2-4; 7 bases are a match to TRBD2. The CDR3 runs to 15 residues. Losses at the gene ends were 2 bases for V and 10 bases for J; bases not matched to a gene: 12. CDR1 is SGHNT, CDR2 YYREEE, per germline (reference sequence). In nucleotides, the CDR3 is TGTGCCAGCAGCTTCTCACCCGGCCTAGCGGAAATTCAGTACTTC. Its protein product is CASSFSPGLAEIQYF.

V and J are TRBV9 and TRBJ2-3, with D tentatively TRBD1 (6 bases). The V end was cut by 4 bases, the J end by 0 bases, with 9 bases between. Germline CDR1 SGDLS, CDR2 YYNGEE. This CDR3 comprises 14 residues. For the CDR3, the DNA is TGTGCCAGCAGCACAACAGGGAGCACAGATACGCAGTATTTT. Translation: CASSTTGSTDTQYF.

V and J are TRBV7-8 and TRBJ2-5, with TRBD2 identical over 12 bases. The CDR3 has 17 amino acids. Trimming took 5 bases from V and 2 from J; bases not matched to a gene: 9. Germline lookup yields CDR1 SGHVS and CDR2 FQNEAQ. CDR3 in amino acids: CASSQSQTSGGQETQYF. The CDR3 bases are TGTGCCAGCAGCCAGAGCCAAACTAGCGGGGGGCAAGAGACCCAGTACTTC. Drawing the rest from reference TRBV7-8 and TRBJ2-5, the complete variable domain is GAGVSQSPRYKVAKRGQDVALRCDPISGHVSLFWYQQALGQGPEFLTYFQNEAQLDKSGLPSDRFFAERPEGSVSTLKIQRTQQEDSAVYLCASSQSQTSGGQETQYFGPGTRLLVL.

This sequence joins TRBV11-2 and TRBJ2-5, with D possibly called TRBD1 or TRBD2 (5 bases each). Germline V gives CDR1 SGHAT, CDR2 FQNNGV. The V end was cut by 2 bases, the J end by 5 bases, with 15 bases between. The CDR3 covers 15 residues. The CDR3 DNA reads as TGTGCCAGCAGCTTACAATTGGGGACGGCGGAGACCCAGTACTTC. Translating it yields CASSLQLGTAETQYF.

The chain recombines TRBV6-5 with TRBJ2-2; the D is unclear. The CDR3 runs to 15 residues. Trimming took 0 bases from V and 3 from J, leaving 8 bases between them. CDR1 MNHEY and CDR2 SVGAGI come from the germline V gene. The CDR3 DNA sequence: TGTGCCAGCAGTTACTCAGACATTTACACCGGGGAGCTGTTTTTT. It specifies CASSYSDIYTGELFF.

This clonotype was observed a handful of times. The chain employs TRBV12-3 or TRBV12-4 and TRBJ2-7; TRBD1 agrees at 9 bases. Unmatched junction bases numbered 2, after V lost 5 bases and J lost 6 bases. The CDR3 runs to 12 residues. This CDR3 is CASSVTGGEQYV. For the CDR3, the DNA is TGTGCCAGCAGTGTGACAGGGGGCGAGCAGTACGTC.

This clonotype was counted only a few times. This chain links TRBV10-3 with TRBJ2-1; 10 positions agree with TRBD2. Germline assignment: CDR1 ENHRY and CDR2 SYGVKD. This CDR3 has 13 amino acids. V was clipped by 8 bases and J by 6 bases; unmatched bases: 4. This chain's CDR3 is CAIRSGGPNEQFF. The CDR3 region has the DNA TGTGCCATCCGTAGCGGGGGGCCCAATGAGCAGTTCTTC.

The chain employs TRBV19 and TRBJ2-1; 8 positions agree with TRBD1. CDR3 length: 15 residues. Trimming at V came to 5 bases and at J to 6 bases, leaving 9 bases not matched to a gene. Germline-derived CDR1 and CDR2 are LNHDA and SQIVND (reference sequence). In DNA, the CDR3 is TGTGCCAGTAGTGCGGACAGGGTAATTGGCAATGAGCAGTTCTTC. It codes for CASSADRVIGNEQFF.

In this sample, this clonotype turned up once. The chain is built from TRBV7-8 and TRBJ1-5; no clear D. From germline, CDR1 is SGHVS and CDR2 FQNEAQ. The CDR3 consists of 15 residues. Trimming pared 5 bases from V and 0 bases from J, leaving 11 bases between. CDR3 residues: CASSIWTASNQPQHF. CDR3 nucleotides: TGTGCCAGCAGCATCTGGACCGCTAGCAATCAGCCCCAGCATTTT. The full variable domain, with the rest looked up from reference TRBV7-8 and TRBJ1-5, is GAGVSQSPRYKVAKRGQDVALRCDPISGHVSLFWYQQALGQGPEFLTYFQNEAQLDKSGLPSDRFFAERPEGSVSTLKIQRTQQEDSAVYLCASSIWTASNQPQHFGDGTRLSIL.

This clonotype turned up a few times. The rearrangement joins TRBV20-1 to TRBJ2-7; D gene unclear. The CDR3 consists of 16 residues. Trimming took 0 bases from V and 0 from J, leaving 15 bases between them. Germline loops: CDR1 DFQATT, CDR2 SNEGSKA (reference sequence). This CDR3 reads CSARDDVWGSSYEQYF. Here the CDR3 DNA reads TGCAGTGCTAGAGATGACGTATGGGGATCCTCCTACGAGCAGTACTTC.

This clonotype was seen a few times. The chain joins TRBV7-3 to TRBJ1-2; D is uncertain. CDR1 is SGHTA and CDR2 is FQGTGA in the germline V gene. The CDR3 sequence is 15 residues long. V lost 10 bases and J lost 6, with 24 bases in between. CDR3 loop: CATARVLAPFDGYTF. The DNA for the CDR3 is TGTGCCACCGCCCGGGTACTTGCTCCATTTGATGGCTACACCTTC.

This clonotype occurred a few times. The chain joins TRBV4-3 to TRBJ2-3; TRBD2 aligns across 8 bases. The CDR3 sequence is 16 residues long. The germline gives CDR1 LGHNA, CDR2 YSLEER. Germline trimming cut 1 base from V and 0 bases from J; bases unmatched to any gene: 3. The CDR3 protein is CASSQGLAGSTDTQYF. In DNA form, the CDR3 reads TGCGCCAGCAGCCAAGGTCTAGCGGGCAGCACAGATACGCAGTATTTT.

The V call is TRBV7-2, the J call TRBJ2-7; TRBD1 matches 8 bases. Germline-derived CDR1 and CDR2 are SGHTA and FQGNSA. The CDR3 has 16 amino acids. After removal of 2 bases from V and 6 bases from J, the junction contained 12 bases not matched to a gene. The CDR3 nucleotides are TGTGCCAGCAGCTTACGCCGTGGGCAGGGGGCGGGCGAGCAGTACTTC. It encodes CASSLRRGQGAGEQYF.

This sequence joins TRBV13 and TRBJ2-7; no clear D gene. V was trimmed by 5 bases and J by 4 bases, leaving 9 bases between them. This CDR3 has 12 amino acids. CDR1 PRHDT and CDR2 FYEKMQ come from the germline V gene (reference sequence). In DNA, the CDR3 is TGTGCCAGCAGCGCTACTATTTACGAGCAGTACTTC. Translated: CASSATIYEQYF. The whole variable domain, filled in from reference TRBV13 and TRBJ2-7, reads AAGVIQSPRHLIKEKRETATLKCYPIPRHDTVYWYQQGPGQDPQFLISFYEKMQSDKGSIPDRFSAQQFSDYHSELNMSSLELGDSALYFCASSATIYEQYFGPGTRLTVT.

In regard to this clonotype: Relative to the germline gene, one junction end is altered; a read error may explain this. The chain uses TRBV5-1 and TRBJ1-1; no definite D call. CDR1 and CDR2 (germline): SGHRS, YFSETQ. The CDR3 contains 13 residues. The CDR3 protein is CANSLAENTEAFF. CDR3 in DNA: TGCGCCAACAGCTTGGCCGAGAACACTGAAGCTTTCTTT. The full variable domain, rest sourced from reference TRBV5-1 and TRBJ1-1, is KAGVTQTPRYLIKTRGQQVTLSCSPISGHRSVSWYQQTPGQGLQFLFEYFSETQRNKGNFPGRFSGRQFSNSRSEMNVSTLELGDSALYLCANSLAENTEAFFGQGTRLTVV.

This chain joins TRBV2 and TRBJ2-6; D is unresolved. The V and J ends lost 6 bases and 0 bases respectively, with 6 bases between them. Germline CDR1 is SNHLY and CDR2 is FYNNEI. This CDR3 region has 14 residues. In nucleotides, the CDR3 is TGTGCCAGCAGCGCCTTCTCTGGGGCCAACGTCCTGACTTTC. It codes for CASSAFSGANVLTF. Full variable domain (rest looked up from reference TRBV2 and TRBJ2-6): EPEVTQTPSHQVTQMGQEVILRCVPISNHLYFYWYRQILGQKVEFLVSFYNNEISEKSEIFDDQFSVERPDGSNFTLKIRSTKLEDSAMYFCASSAFSGANVLTFGAGSRLTVL.

There are a few counts of this clonotype. The chain combines TRBV14 with TRBJ2-1; D perhaps matches TRBD2 (5 bases). With 1 base removed from V and 15 bases from J, the gap between germline ends came to 13 bases. The CDR3 totals 12 residues. The germline V gene has CDR1 SGHDN and CDR2 FVKESK. The CDR3, as DNA: TGTGCCAGCAGCCAAGTCGGGGTTTTATGGTTCTTC. This translates into CASSQVGVLWFF.

The chain combines TRBV21-1 with TRBJ2-7. TRBV21-1 is listed as a pseudogene. This CDR3 is built from 16 residues. This chain's CDR3 is CASSKNRNSVNQEQYV. CDR3 bases: TGTGCCAGCAGCAAAAATAGGAATTCGGTAAACCAGGAGCAGTACGTC.

A few counts support this clonotype. This chain connects TRBV7-7 to TRBJ2-1; 11 bases are shared with TRBD2. The length of the CDR3 is 15 residues. J was trimmed by 7 bases and V by 1 base; bases with no gene match: 3. Germline CDR1 reads SSHAT; CDR2 reads FNYEAQ (reference sequence). The CDR3 is CASSLGLAGQNEQFF. Here the CDR3 DNA reads TGTGCCAGCAGCTTAGGACTAGCGGGGCAGAATGAGCAGTTCTTC.

The CDR3 reads CASSIRLAASTDTQYF. CDR3 DNA sequence: TGTGCCAGTAGTATCCGACTAGCTGCTAGCACAGATACGCAGTATTTT. The chain links TRBV19 to TRBJ2-3; 7 positions match TRBD2. Trimming at V came to 3 bases and at J to 0 bases, leaving 6 bases not matched to a gene. The germline V gene encodes CDR1 LNHDA and CDR2 SQIVND (reference sequence). The CDR3 loop spans 16 amino acids.

This clonotype was picked up a small number of times. The V call is TRBV5-1, the J call TRBJ2-1; D is possibly TRBD1 (5 bases). The CDR3 runs 14 residues. Trimming shortened V by 6 bases and J by 6 bases, and 16 bases separated the two germline ends. CDR1 and CDR2 (germline): SGHRS, YFSETQ. CDR3 DNA: TGCGCCAGCAAGGGGCAGGGCCAGAGCAATGAGCAGTTCTTC. Translated: CASKGQGQSNEQFF. The variable domain in full, with the rest retrieved from reference TRBV5-1 and TRBJ2-1, is KAGVTQTPRYLIKTRGQQVTLSCSPISGHRSVSWYQQTPGQGLQFLFEYFSETQRNKGNFPGRFSGRQFSNSRSEMNVSTLELGDSALYLCASKGQGQSNEQFFGPGTRLTVL.

The rearrangement joins TRBV12-3 or TRBV12-4 to TRBJ2-5; a weak D match, TRBD1 (5 bases). V lost 3 bases and J 2 bases, leaving 10 bases between the germline ends. The CDR3 consists of 14 residues. The chain's CDR3 is CASSFDRTQETQYF. CDR3 nucleotide sequence: TGTGCCAGCAGTTTTGACAGAACTCAAGAGACCCAGTACTTC.

The chain recombines TRBV5-5 with TRBJ2-2; tentatively, D is TRBD2 (6 bases). The CDR3 totals 15 residues. Trimming left V 2 bases short and J 4 bases short, with 12 bases between. Germline V CDR1 and CDR2: SGHKS, YYEKEE (reference sequence). The CDR3 DNA reads as TGTGCCAGCAGCTTCTTCGGGACTTCCACCGGGGAGCTGTTTTTT. Translated: CASSFFGTSTGELFF.

The sample holds a few counts of this clonotype. The genes are TRBV4-3 and TRBJ2-7; 7 nucleotides line up with TRBD1. CDR1 LGHNA and CDR2 YSLEER come from the germline V gene. CDR3 length equals 16 residues. Trimming removed 0 bases from V and 2 bases from J; junction bases left unmatched: 7. For the CDR3, the DNA is TGCGCCAGCAGCCAAGAGTACCGGGACAGAACCTACGAGCAGTACGTC. This translates into CASSQEYRDRTYEQYV.

The table lists this clonotype with a few counts. This sequence joins TRBV6-5 and TRBJ1-4; no definite D call. There are 16 residues in the CDR3. Germline CDR1 and CDR2: MNHEY and SVGAGI. Trimming removed 0 bases from V and 7 bases from J, with 15 bases in between. DNA of the CDR3: TGTGCCAGCAGTTACTCAGTCCCGGGGAGTAGTGAAAAACTGTTTTTT. This encodes CASSYSVPGSSEKLFF.

The J gene is TRBJ1-2, the V gene TRBV27, with 7 bases identical to TRBD1. In germline, CDR1 is MNHEY, CDR2 SMNVEV (reference sequence). The junction had 1 base not matched to a gene; V was cut back by 0 bases and J by 3 bases. This CDR3 spans 14 amino acids. The CDR3 DNA reads as TGTGCCAGCAGTTTATCGGGACAGTACTATGGCTACACCTTC. Residues: CASSLSGQYYGYTF.